These T cell receptor beta chains were read from a single sample in a study of spatial heterogeneity in lung cancer. From the 5' RACE reads, TCRdb called clonotypes with MiXCR, one entry per CDR3 protein. Among roughly 38,000 distinct CDR3 sequences listed, roughly a tenth were seen once. Sample: PBMCs, taken at follow-up. Receptor source: a female donor with early-stage non-small cell lung cancer. The CDR3 runs from the conserved cysteine through the conserved F or W. D genes are given only for firm matches. Only some rows state a clone size, as once, few, many or a class for expanded clones.

size,J,length,D,V,DNA,CDR3
.,TRBJ2-5,15,.,TRBV5-6,TGTGCCAGCAGCCACCGACAGGACCGACAAGAGACCCAGTACTTC,CASSHRQDRQETQYF
many,TRBJ2-3,16,TRBD2,TRBV20-1,TGCAGTGCTAGAGATGTGCGGGGGGCCCCCACAGATACGCAGTATTTT,CSARDVRGAPTDTQYF
few,TRBJ2-3,15,.,TRBV7-2,TGTGCCAGCAGCTTAGGAGGGGGTTCCCAAAATACGCAGTATTTT,CASSLGGGSQNTQYF
.,TRBJ2-1,13,TRBD2,TRBV20-1,TGCAGTGCTACGACTAGCGGGGGGAATGAGCAGTTCTTC,CSATTSGGNEQFF
many,TRBJ2-1,13,.,TRBV5-1,TGCGCCAGCAGCTTGGAAGTGGGGCAGGAGCAGTTCTTC,CASSLEVGQEQFF
.,TRBJ2-3,21,.,TRBV11-2,TGTGCCAGCAGCTTACGGTCCTCTGGATTTGTGCAGGGCTCCCCCACAGATACGCAGTATTTT,CASSLRSSGFVQGSPTDTQYF
.,TRBJ2-3,14,.,TRBV20-1,TGCAGTGCTAGGGAATTCAGTCGTGCAGATACGCAGTATTTT,CSAREFSRADTQYF
.,TRBJ2-1,16,TRBD2,TRBV14,TGTGCCAGCAGCCTAATGGGCGGGGGGAAATACAATGAGCAGTTCTTC,CASSLMGGGKYNEQFF
few,TRBJ2-5,17,TRBD2,TRBV5-4,TGTGCCAGCAGCTTAGGGACTAGCGGGGGGGTCCAAGAGACCCAGTACTTC,CASSLGTSGGVQETQYF
many,TRBJ1-1,15,.,TRBV12-3/TRBV12-4,TGTGCCAGCAGTTTAGGTCTAGGGGGGAACACTGAAGCTTTCTTT,CASSLGLGGNTEAFF
many,TRBJ2-1,14,.,TRBV7-2,TGTGCCAGCAGCTCGTACGGGACCTACAATGAGCAGTTCTTC,CASSSYGTYNEQFF
few,TRBJ2-7,15,.,TRBV7-2,TGTGCCAGCAGCTTGGGTGGGGGCCTCGCCTACGAGCAGTACTTC,CASSLGGGLAYEQYF
.,TRBJ2-3,16,.,TRBV14,TGTGCCAGCAGCCCAAACACAGCCTGGGGCACAGATACGCAGTATTTT,CASSPNTAWGTDTQYF
many,TRBJ2-3,15,TRBD2,TRBV6-5,TGTGCCAGCAGTTACTCGGGACTAGCGGGAGAAACGCAGTATTTT,CASSYSGLAGETQYF